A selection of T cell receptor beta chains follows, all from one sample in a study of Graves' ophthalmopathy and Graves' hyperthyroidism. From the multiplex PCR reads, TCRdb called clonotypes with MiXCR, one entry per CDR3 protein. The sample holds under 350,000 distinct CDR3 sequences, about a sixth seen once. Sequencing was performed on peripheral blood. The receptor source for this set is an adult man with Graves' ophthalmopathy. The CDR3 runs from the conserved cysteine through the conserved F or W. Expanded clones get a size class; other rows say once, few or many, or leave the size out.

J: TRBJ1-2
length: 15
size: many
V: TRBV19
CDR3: CASYYQGYGSYGYTF

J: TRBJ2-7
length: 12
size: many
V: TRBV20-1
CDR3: CSASPSVGEQYF

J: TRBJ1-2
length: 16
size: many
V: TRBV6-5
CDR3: CATYGQATYRNYGYTF

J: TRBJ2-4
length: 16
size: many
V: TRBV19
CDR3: CASRLGQGGAKNIQYF

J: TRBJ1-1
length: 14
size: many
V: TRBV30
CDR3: CAWKKDHWDTEAFF

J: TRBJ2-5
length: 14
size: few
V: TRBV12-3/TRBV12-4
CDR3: CASSFTAGEETQYF

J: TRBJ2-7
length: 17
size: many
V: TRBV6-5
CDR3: CASSYRFSGRASYEQYF

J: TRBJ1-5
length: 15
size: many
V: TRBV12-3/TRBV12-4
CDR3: CASSPLGQGNQPQHF

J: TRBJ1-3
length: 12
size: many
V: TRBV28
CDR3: CASRPGGNTIYF

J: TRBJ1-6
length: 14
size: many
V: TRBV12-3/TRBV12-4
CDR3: CASSFGGLGSPLHF

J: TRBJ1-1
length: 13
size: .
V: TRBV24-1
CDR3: CATSDIGQVEAFF

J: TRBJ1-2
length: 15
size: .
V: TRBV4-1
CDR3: CASSREGRGLYGYTF

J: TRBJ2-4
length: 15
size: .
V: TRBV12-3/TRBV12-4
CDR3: CASSTRGASGDIQYF

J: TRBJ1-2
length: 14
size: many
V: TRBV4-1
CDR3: CASSQVGADYGYTF

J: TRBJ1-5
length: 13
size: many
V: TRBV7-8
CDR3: CASRAGQNQPQHF

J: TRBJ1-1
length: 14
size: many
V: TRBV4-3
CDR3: CASSRRPGGTEAFF

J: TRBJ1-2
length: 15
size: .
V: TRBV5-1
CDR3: CASSLLGQGHYGYTF

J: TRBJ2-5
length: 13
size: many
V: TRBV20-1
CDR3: CSAARATQETQYF

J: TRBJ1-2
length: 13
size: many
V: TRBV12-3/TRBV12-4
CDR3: CASSLVGGDGYTF

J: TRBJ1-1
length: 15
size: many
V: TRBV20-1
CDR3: CSAPPGQGANTEAFF

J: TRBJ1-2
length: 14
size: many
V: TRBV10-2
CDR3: CASRATGGGYGYTF

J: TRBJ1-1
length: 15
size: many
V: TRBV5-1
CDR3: CASSSGDQGRVGAFF

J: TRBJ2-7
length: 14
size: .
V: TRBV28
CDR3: CASLGKGIFDEQYF

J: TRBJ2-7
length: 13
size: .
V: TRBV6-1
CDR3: CASSESKVGEQYF

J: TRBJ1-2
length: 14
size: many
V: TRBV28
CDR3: CASSLVIGTTGYTF

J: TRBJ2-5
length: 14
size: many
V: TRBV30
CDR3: CAWRGGGAGETQYF

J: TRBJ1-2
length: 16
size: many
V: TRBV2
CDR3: CASTSGTGTEISGYTF